This T cell receptor (beta chain) was observed in a study of CD8+ T cells in alopecia areata. Study results and limitations: Higher clonality was seen in lesional scalp than in normal scalp, especially in alopecia totalis/universalis.

This CDR3 comprises 18 residues. The germline gives CDR1 LNHNV, CDR2 YYDKDF (reference sequence). With 0 bases removed from V and 0 bases from J, the gap between germline ends came to 15 bases. In each case, RNA was isolated and then reverse transcribed into cDNA as the sequencing template. Profiled with immunoSEQ multiplex PCR; TCRdb holds only in-frame clones, not every one. In the table there are 130,000 to 150,000 clones, about two thirds of which are singletons. A note on this clone: Its specificity is unknown.

This TCR was recovered from a human donor in good health. The chain uses TRBV15 and TRBJ1-5; D gene uncertain. Material: CD8+ T cells sorted from blood. The CDR3 sequence is CATSREAYIGYSNQPQHF. DNA of the CDR3: TGTGCCACCAGCAGAGAAGCTTATATCGGCTATAGCAATCAGCCCCAGCATTTT.